This T cell receptor (beta chain) was observed in a study of shared clonotypes between healthy human individuals. Study information: Plates per donor: three CD4 naive, three CD4 memory, two CD8 naive, one CD8 memory.

CD4+ cells underwent separation, giving CD45RA+ naive and CD45RA-negative memory subsets. Trimming stripped 0 bases from V and 2 bases from J, with 12 bases between. CDR3 length: 15 amino acids. Germline V gives CDR1 SGHRS, CDR2 YFSETQ. About this clone: Other DNA sequences of this sample code for an identical CDR3.

Genomic DNA belonging to each subset was distributed in equal measure over several immunoSEQ plates. TCRdb's copy holds only in-frame clones and misses some; the assay was immunoSEQ multiplex PCR. This repertoire shows about 770,000 clones, over 55% found once; its top ten account for approximately 1.7%. The rearrangement links TRBV5-1 to TRBJ2-7; the D gene is possibly TRBD1 (6 bases). This clonotype was obtained from a woman aged 30 to 39 in good health. Material for sequencing was memory CD4+ T cells sorted from blood. Specified subset: CD45RA-negative fraction. The CDR3: CASSLGAGETYEQYF. DNA of the CDR3: TGCGCCAGCAGCTTGGGGGCAGGGGAGACCTACGAGCAGTACTTC.